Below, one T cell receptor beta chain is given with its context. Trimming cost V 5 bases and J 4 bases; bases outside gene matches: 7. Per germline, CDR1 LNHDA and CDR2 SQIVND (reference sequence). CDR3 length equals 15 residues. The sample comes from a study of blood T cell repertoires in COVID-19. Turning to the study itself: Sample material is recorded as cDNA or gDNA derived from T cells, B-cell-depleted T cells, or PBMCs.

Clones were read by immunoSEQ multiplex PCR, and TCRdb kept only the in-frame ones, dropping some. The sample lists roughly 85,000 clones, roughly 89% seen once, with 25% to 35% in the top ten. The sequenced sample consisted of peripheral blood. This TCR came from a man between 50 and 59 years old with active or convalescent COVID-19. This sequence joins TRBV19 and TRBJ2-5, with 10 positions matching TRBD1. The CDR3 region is CASSPGTGVRETQYF. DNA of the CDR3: TGTGCCAGTAGTCCCGGGACAGGGGTGCGAGAGACCCAGTACTTC.